This TCR beta chain was sequenced for a study of control samples from healthy donors and cancer patients. Produced via immunoSEQ multiplex PCR; TCRdb's table is partial and in-frame only. The sample records some 140,000 clones, just under 95% being singletons. J lost 3 bases, V lost 4 bases, and 7 bases had no gene match. There are 15 residues in the CDR3. V usage is TRBV5-3 and J usage is TRBJ2-7, with TRBD1 identical over 10 bases. TRBV5-3 is annotated as an ORF whose role is uncertain. This clonotype was sampled from a man aged 30 to 45 in good health. The source material was blood. DNA of the CDR3: TGTGCCAGAAGCCAAGACAGGGGGCGCATCTACGAGCAGTACTTC. Translated: CARSQDRGRIYEQYF.